The sequence of this T cell receptor (beta chain) was determined in a study of blood T cell repertoires in COVID-19. Study background: PBMCs, B-cell-depleted T cells, or T cells were the source of the cDNA or gDNA that made up the material.

The repertoire was sequenced with immunoSEQ multiplex PCR; TCRdb's copy has only in-frame clones and lacks some. The repertoire holds fewer than 200,000 clones, with around 74% as singletons. Sequenced: peripheral blood. This TCR came from a woman aged 80 or over with acute or convalescent COVID-19.

This CDR3 is CASSQGVEAFF. CDR3 DNA sequence: TGTGCCAGCAGCCAGGGAGTGGAAGCTTTCTTT. The chain uses TRBV3-1 (or the pseudogene TRBV3-2) and TRBJ1-1; D unclear. V was pared by 3 bases and J by 8 bases, with 7 bases between. There are 11 residues in the CDR3. Germline CDR1 is LGHDT and CDR2 is YNNKEL (reference sequence).